This entry lists 13 T cell receptor beta chains sequenced from one sample in a study of long-term antiretroviral therapy in people with HIV. Samples were assayed with immunoSEQ v3.0 at survey level. TCRdb keeps only in-frame clones here, not all; method: immunoSEQ multiplex PCR. The sample lists around 21,000 clones, around four fifths occurring once. The sequenced sample was unsorted PBMCs, obtained 1.9 years after starting antiretroviral therapy. The receptor set was obtained from a woman aged 45-59 years with HIV.

This chain connects TRBV4-1 to TRBJ2-6; TRBD2 matches 10 bases. This CDR3 has 17 residues. Germline lookup yields CDR1 MGHRA and CDR2 YSYEKL. V shed 4 bases, J shed 3 bases, and the junction held 6 bases outside the gene matches. The CDR3 coding sequence is TGCGCCAGCAGCCGCAGCGGGGGGGCTTATGGGGCCAACGTCCTGACTTTC. Translated, it gives CASSRSGGAYGANVLTF.

The chain is built from TRBV2 and TRBJ2-7; 9 nucleotides agree with TRBD2. This CDR3 contains 13 residues. Germline CDR1 is SNHLY and CDR2 is FYNNEI. V shed 8 bases and J 5 bases; nucleotides not matched to a gene: 7. The CDR3 coding sequence is TGTGCCAGCCATAGCGGGGGCAGGGACGAGCAGTACTTC. This gives the protein CASHSGGRDEQYF.

This chain connects TRBV28 to TRBJ1-2; 7 bases line up with TRBD1. V lost 10 bases to trimming and J lost 5 bases; unmatched junction nucleotides: 10. Per germline, CDR1 MDHEN and CDR2 SYDVKM. CDR3 length equals 13 residues. The CDR3 region is CANRDSKTYGYTF. The CDR3 DNA reads as TGTGCCAACAGGGACAGTAAAACTTATGGCTACACCTTC.

The J gene is TRBJ1-1, the V gene TRBV5-6; 10 bases line up with TRBD1. Trimming cost V 2 bases and J 3 bases; bases outside gene matches: 4. The CDR3 runs 15 residues. CDR1 is SGHDT, CDR2 YYEEEE, per germline. The DNA of the CDR3 is TGTGCCAGCAGCTTATCCGGGACAGGGGACACTGAAGCTTTCTTT. It is translated as CASSLSGTGDTEAFF. The whole variable domain, remainder taken from reference TRBV5-6 and TRBJ1-1, is DAGVTQSPTHLIKTRGQQVTLRCSPKSGHDTVSWYQQALGQGPQFIFQYYEEEERQRGNFPDRFSGHQFPNYSSELNVNALLLGDSALYLCASSLSGTGDTEAFFGQGTRLTVV.

V gene TRBV19 combines with J gene TRBJ2-2; no reliable D call. V gave up 6 bases and J gave up 5 bases, with 4 bases separating them. Germline-derived CDR1 and CDR2 are LNHDA and SQIVND (reference sequence). The CDR3 contains 11 residues. CDR3 amino acids: CASRKTGELFF. The CDR3 region has the DNA TGTGCCAGTAGAAAAACCGGGGAGCTGTTTTTT. Full variable domain (missing parts from reference TRBV19 and TRBJ2-2): DGGITQSPKYLFRKEGQNVTLSCEQNLNHDAMYWYRQDPGQGLRLIYYSQIVNDFQKGDIAEGYSVSREKKESFPLTVTSAQKNPTAFYLCASRKTGELFFGEGSRLTVL.

V and J are TRBV30 and TRBJ1-2; unclear D gene. V was pared by 0 bases and J by 4 bases, with 9 bases between. Germline loops: CDR1 GTSNPN, CDR2 SVGIG (reference sequence). The CDR3 contains 13 residues. CDR3 sequence: CAWSVQTSYGYTF. CDR3 in DNA: TGTGCCTGGAGTGTACAAACCAGCTATGGCTACACCTTC.

CDR3 in DNA: TGTGCCAGCAGCTATACCCTCTACGAGCAGTACTTC. It specifies CASSYTLYEQYF. This chain connects TRBV5-5 to TRBJ2-7; D is uncertain. Trimming left V 3 bases short and J 3 bases short, with 7 bases between. The CDR3 has 12 residues. Looked up from germline, CDR1 is SGHKS and CDR2 is YYEKEE (reference sequence).

The chain carries TRBV7-3 and TRBJ2-3; 10 positions agree with TRBD2. This CDR3 is built from 18 residues. V shed 1 base, J shed 4 bases, and the junction held 11 bases outside the gene matches. The germline V gene encodes CDR1 SGHTA and CDR2 FQGTGA. CDR3 sequence: CASSLNPTSGVRSDTQYF. In DNA form, the CDR3 reads TGTGCCAGCAGCTTAAATCCCACTAGCGGGGTACGATCAGATACGCAGTATTTT.

The CDR3 here is CASSSGQGADEQYF. As DNA, the CDR3 is TGTGCCAGCAGCTCCGGACAGGGGGCGGACGAGCAGTACTTC. The chain employs TRBV9 and TRBJ2-7; TRBD1 matches at 11 bases. The germline V gene has CDR1 SGDLS and CDR2 YYNGEE. Losses at the gene ends were 4 bases for V and 5 bases for J; bases not matched to a gene: 5. The CDR3 loop spans 14 amino acids.

V and J are TRBV4-3 and TRBJ2-3; 8 positions match TRBD2. Germline V gene data show CDR1 as LGHNA and CDR2 as YSLEER. V lost 0 bases and J lost 4; bases outside the gene matches: 6. The CDR3 loop spans 16 amino acids. The CDR3 spells CASSQDLGSGADTQYF. In nucleotides, the CDR3 is TGCGCCAGCAGCCAAGATCTGGGTAGCGGGGCAGATACGCAGTATTTT.

The V gene is TRBV4-3, the J gene TRBJ2-7; tentatively, D is TRBD2 (5 bases). Trimming removed 0 bases from V and 4 bases from J, with 13 bases in between. The CDR3 has 15 amino acids. Per germline, CDR1 LGHNA and CDR2 YSLEER. The CDR3 region has the DNA TGCGCCAGCAGCCAAGATGGGCTAGCCGAATACGAGCAGTACTTC. Translated: CASSQDGLAEYEQYF.

The J gene is TRBJ1-1, the V gene TRBV5-1; unclear D gene. CDR1 is SGHRS, CDR2 YFSETQ, per germline. V was trimmed by 4 bases and J by 6 bases, leaving 13 bases between them. This CDR3 region has 13 residues. In nucleotides, the CDR3 is TGCGCCAGCAGCGTGCAGTCTCGAGCTGAAGCTTTCTTT. It translates to CASSVQSRAEAFF. The variable domain in full, with the rest retrieved from reference TRBV5-1 and TRBJ1-1, is KAGVTQTPRYLIKTRGQQVTLSCSPISGHRSVSWYQQTPGQGLQFLFEYFSETQRNKGNFPGRFSGRQFSNSRSEMNVSTLELGDSALYLCASSVQSRAEAFFGQGTRLTVV.

The chain has TRBV9 and TRBJ1-1; D uncertain. CDR3 length: 15 residues. Trimming took off 3 bases at V and 2 bases at J, with 14 bases between the two ends. CDR1 SGDLS and CDR2 YYNGEE come from the germline V gene. The CDR3 region has the DNA TGTGCCAGCAGCGGCGGCGCTGGGATCAACACTGAAGCTTTCTTT. Translated, it gives CASSGGAGINTEAFF.